This is a list of T cell receptor beta chains from one sample in a study of control samples from healthy donors and cancer patients. The assay was immunoSEQ multiplex PCR, and TCRdb's table has in-frame clones only and misses some. Of approximately 100,000 clones listed, more than 75% were seen once; the top ten hold 2.1%. The sequenced material came from blood. Receptor source: a woman in her thirties or forties in good health. The CDR3 runs from the conserved cysteine through the conserved F or W. D genes are given only for firm matches. Not every row has a clone size; where given, it reads once, few, many or a size class.

clone_size	d_call	v_call	j_call	cdr3_length	cdr3_aa	cdr3_nt
.	TRBD2	TRBV6-2/TRBV6-3	TRBJ2-7	13	CASSWDYSYEQYF	TGTGCCAGCAGTTGGGACTACTCCTACGAGCAGTACTTC
.	.	TRBV5-1	TRBJ2-7	11	CASSPGYEQYF	TGCGCCAGCAGCCCAGGTTACGAGCAGTACTTC
.	.	TRBV5-6	TRBJ2-2	15	CASSLWPGRAGELFF	TGTGCCAGCAGCTTGTGGCCAGGGCGAGCCGGGGAGCTGTTTTTT
.	TRBD2	TRBV27	TRBJ2-7	16	CASSLLYGGSSYEQYF	TGTGCCAGCAGTTTATTATACGGGGGGAGCTCCTACGAGCAGTACTTC
.	.	TRBV7-2	TRBJ1-2	15	CASSLQGLANYDYTF	TGTGCCAGCAGCTTGCAGGGCCTAGCTAACTATGACTACACCTTC
.	.	TRBV21-1	TRBJ1-2	14	CASSKEGADYGYTF	TGTGCCAGCAGCAAAGAGGGGGCGGACTATGGCTACACCTTC
once	TRBD1	TRBV4-3	TRBJ2-3	17	CASSARGEGQGADTQYF	TGCGCCAGCAGCGCCCGGGGTGAGGGACAGGGCGCAGATACGCAGTATTTT
.	TRBD2	TRBV13	TRBJ2-7	16	CASSLYTGLGAYEQYF	TGTGCCAGCAGCTTATATACCGGACTAGGGGCCTACGAGCAGTACTTC
.	.	TRBV4-3	TRBJ2-4	16	CASSQDTSGAKNIQYF	TGCGCCAGCAGCCAAGATACGTCTGGGGCCAAAAACATTCAGTACTTC
few	TRBD1	TRBV7-2	TRBJ1-4	15	CASSLGDRVGEKLFF	TGTGCCAGCAGCTTAGGGGACAGGGTCGGGGAAAAACTGTTTTTT
.	.	TRBV9	TRBJ1-2	13	CASSVGGTGRSFF	TGTGCCAGCAGCGTAGGAGGTACGGGCCGGAGCTTCTTC
once	.	TRBV12-3/TRBV12-4	TRBJ2-3	13	CASSLQVADTQYF	TGTGCCAGCAGTTTACAAGTGGCGGATACGCAGTATTTT
.	.	TRBV28	TRBJ1-2	13	CASKEGSEYGYTF	TGTGCCAGTAAAGAAGGGTCTGAGTATGGCTACACCTTC
once	.	TRBV24-1	TRBJ2-3	13	CATSDLTPDTQYF	TGTGCCACCAGTGATTTGACCCCAGATACGCAGTATTTT
.	.	TRBV4-3	TRBJ2-1	16	CASSQVYGGLYSEQFF	TGCGCCAGCAGCCAAGTATACGGGGGCCTCTACAGTGAGCAGTTCTTC
.	TRBD1	TRBV7-9	TRBJ2-7	13	CASSSWTGDEQYF	TGTGCCAGCAGCTCGTGGACAGGCGACGAGCAGTACTTC
.	TRBD2	TRBV24-1	TRBJ2-3	16	CATSDPLAVDTDTQYF	TGTGCCACCAGTGACCCCCTAGCGGTGGACACAGATACGCAGTATTTT
.	.	TRBV7-2	TRBJ1-5	17	CASSLAREVYSNQPQHF	TGTGCCAGCAGCTTAGCGCGAGAGGTTTATAGCAATCAGCCCCAGCATTTT
.	.	TRBV5-4	TRBJ2-2	15	CASSLRRGVGGELFF	TGTGCCAGCAGCTTGCGGAGGGGTGTTGGCGGGGAGCTGTTTTTT
.	TRBD1	TRBV30	TRBJ1-3	14	CAWTRQGTGNTIYF	TGTGCCTGGACAAGACAGGGGACTGGAAACACCATATATTTT
.	.	TRBV11-1	TRBJ2-1	12	CASSHQGNEQFF	TGTGCCAGCAGCCATCAGGGCAATGAGCAGTTCTTC
.	.	TRBV25-1	TRBJ1-3	16	CASRVRQFLSGNTIYF	TGTGCCAGCAGGGTCCGACAGTTTCTCTCTGGAAACACCATATATTTT
.	.	TRBV27	TRBJ2-2	17	CASSLSPGVGYLEELFF	TGTGCCAGCAGTTTATCTCCGGGGGTGGGGTACCTGGAGGAGCTGTTTTTT
.	TRBD1	TRBV27	TRBJ1-2	14	CASTRTGGGGGYTF	TGTGCCAGCACCCGGACAGGGGGCGGAGGTGGCTACACCTTC
.	.	TRBV3-1/TRBV3-2	TRBJ1-3	16	CASSQEDRSSGNTIYF	TGTGCCAGCAGCCAAGAAGACAGAAGCTCTGGAAACACCATATATTTT
.	TRBD2	TRBV4-3	TRBJ2-3	16	CASSQDGLAGGDTQYF	TGCGCCAGCAGCCAAGATGGGCTAGCGGGGGGGGATACGCAGTATTTT
.	TRBD1	TRBV27	TRBJ2-7	14	CASSAWTGTYEQYF	TGTGCCAGCAGTGCATGGACAGGGACCTACGAGCAGTACTTC
.	.	TRBV7-2	TRBJ2-7	16	CASSLAATGPSYEQYF	TGTGCCAGCAGCTTAGCGGCGACAGGTCCTTCCTACGAGCAGTACTTC
.	.	TRBV5-1	TRBJ2-3	15	CASSSYGADTDTQYF	TGCGCCAGCAGCTCTTACGGGGCAGACACAGATACGCAGTATTTT
.	.	TRBV4-3	TRBJ1-2	13	CASSHPGGDGYTF	TGCGCCAGCAGCCACCCGGGAGGGGATGGCTACACCTTC
.	TRBD1	TRBV4-1	TRBJ1-6	17	CASSQDWRGTDRSPLHF	TGCGCCAGCAGCCAAGATTGGAGGGGGACAGATCGTTCACCCCTCCACTTT
.	TRBD2	TRBV27	TRBJ2-7	14	CASSLLAGNYEQYF	TGTGCCAGCAGTTTACTAGCGGGGAACTACGAGCAGTACTTC
.	.	TRBV3-1/TRBV3-2	TRBJ2-3	15	CASAEDSQSTDTQYF	TGTGCCAGCGCCGAGGACAGCCAAAGCACAGATACGCAGTATTTT
.	.	TRBV12-3/TRBV12-4	TRBJ2-1	13	CASSSRSYNEQFF	TGTGCCAGCAGCTCGAGATCCTACAATGAGCAGTTCTTC
.	TRBD1	TRBV14	TRBJ2-7	15	CASSHDRGLSYEQYF	TGTGCCAGCAGCCATGACAGGGGGTTATCCTACGAGCAGTACTTC
.	.	TRBV12-3/TRBV12-4	TRBJ1-6	12	CASRQGGSPLHF	TGTGCCAGCAGACAGGGTGGTTCACCCCTCCACTTT
.	.	TRBV7-9	TRBJ1-2	12	CASSLDWYGYTF	TGTGCCAGCAGCTTAGATTGGTATGGCTACACCTTC
.	.	TRBV27	TRBJ1-6	14	CASSLHSYNSPLHF	TGTGCCAGCAGTTTACACTCCTATAATTCACCCCTCCACTTT
.	TRBD2	TRBV7-2	TRBJ2-5	16	CASSSRMIAGGETQYF	TGTGCCAGCAGCTCACGGATGATAGCGGGGGGAGAGACCCAGTACTTC
few	TRBD1	TRBV10-3	TRBJ2-1	15	CAISAGTGETDEQFF	TGTGCCATCAGCGCCGGGACAGGGGAAACGGATGAGCAGTTCTTC
.	TRBD2	TRBV24-1	TRBJ2-1	16	CATSTPYGGGANEQFF	TGTGCCACCAGTACACCTTACGGCGGGGGGGCGAATGAGCAGTTCTTC
.	.	TRBV5-8	TRBJ1-2	14	CASSPEGVNYGYTF	TGTGCCAGCAGCCCGGAGGGGGTAAACTATGGCTACACCTTC
few	.	TRBV5-6	TRBJ1-1	15	CASSLVGTPNTEAFF	TGTGCCAGCAGCTTGGTTGGGACACCGAACACTGAAGCTTTCTTT
.	.	TRBV5-6	TRBJ1-1	13	CASSEGFRTEAFF	TGTGCCAGCAGCGAAGGGTTTCGCACTGAAGCTTTCTTT
.	.	TRBV3-1/TRBV3-2	TRBJ2-5	12	CASSQDGGAQYF	TGTGCCAGCAGCCAAGACGGCGGGGCCCAGTACTTC
.	.	TRBV30	TRBJ1-5	14	CAWSVRGGNQPQHF	TGTGCCTGGAGTGTAAGAGGGGGAAATCAACCCCAGCATTTT
.	.	TRBV4-2	TRBJ2-3	15	CASSQESTYTDTQYF	TGTGCCAGCAGCCAAGAGAGCACATACACAGATACGCAGTATTTT